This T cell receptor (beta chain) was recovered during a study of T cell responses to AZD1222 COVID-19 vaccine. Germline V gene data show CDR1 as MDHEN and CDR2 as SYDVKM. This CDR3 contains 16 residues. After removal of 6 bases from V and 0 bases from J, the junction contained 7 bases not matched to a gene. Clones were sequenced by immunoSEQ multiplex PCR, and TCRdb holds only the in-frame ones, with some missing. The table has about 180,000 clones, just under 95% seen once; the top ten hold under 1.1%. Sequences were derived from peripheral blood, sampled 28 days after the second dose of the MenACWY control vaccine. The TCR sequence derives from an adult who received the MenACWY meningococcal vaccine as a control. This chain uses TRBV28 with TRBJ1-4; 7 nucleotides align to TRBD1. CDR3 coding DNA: TGTGCCAGCAGAAAAGCAGGGGGTTCAACTAATGAAAAACTGTTTTTT. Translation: CASRKAGGSTNEKLFF.